Listed here is a single T cell receptor (beta chain). TCR beta CDR3 region amplification was performed from RNA transcripts. A first-round RT-PCR of the TCR CDR3 used the HTBI primer set. In TCRdb, the multiplex PCR reads were re-called with MiXCR into one record per CDR3 protein. The sample lists about 350,000 distinct CDR3 sequences; approximately 15% were seen once. This sample is part of a study of T cells in Graves' hyperthyroidism and ophthalmopathy. Germline-derived CDR1 and CDR2 are MNHEY and SVGEGT. V lost 4 bases to trimming and J lost 4 bases; unmatched junction nucleotides: 9. This CDR3 has 19 amino acids.

V is TRBV6-2 or TRBV6-3 and J is TRBJ2-6, with 14 nucleotides matching TRBD2. What was sequenced was blood. This sequence originates from a woman aged 25 to 39 with Graves' hyperthyroidism. The CDR3, as DNA: TGTGCCAGCAGTTCTCTGACTAGCGGGAGGGTCTCGGGGGCCAACGTCCTGACTTTC. Translation gives CASSSLTSGRVSGANVLTF.